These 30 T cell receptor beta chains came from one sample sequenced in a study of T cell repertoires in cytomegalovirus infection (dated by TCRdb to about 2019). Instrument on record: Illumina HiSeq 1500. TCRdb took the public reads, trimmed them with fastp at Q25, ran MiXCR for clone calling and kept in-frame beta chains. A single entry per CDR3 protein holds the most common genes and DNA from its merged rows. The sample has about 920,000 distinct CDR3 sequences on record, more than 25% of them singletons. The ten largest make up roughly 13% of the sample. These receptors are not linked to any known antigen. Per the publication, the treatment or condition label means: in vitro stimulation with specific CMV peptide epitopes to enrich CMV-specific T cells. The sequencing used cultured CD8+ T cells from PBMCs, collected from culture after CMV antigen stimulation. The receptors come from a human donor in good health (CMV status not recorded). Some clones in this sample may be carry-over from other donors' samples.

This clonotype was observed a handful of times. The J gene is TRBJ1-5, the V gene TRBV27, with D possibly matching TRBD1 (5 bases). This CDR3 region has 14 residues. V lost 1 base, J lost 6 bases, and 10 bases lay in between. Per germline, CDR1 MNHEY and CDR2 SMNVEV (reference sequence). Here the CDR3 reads CASSLWGVGQPQHF. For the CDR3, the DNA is TGTGCCAGCAGTTTATGGGGGGTCGGTCAGCCCCAGCATTTT.

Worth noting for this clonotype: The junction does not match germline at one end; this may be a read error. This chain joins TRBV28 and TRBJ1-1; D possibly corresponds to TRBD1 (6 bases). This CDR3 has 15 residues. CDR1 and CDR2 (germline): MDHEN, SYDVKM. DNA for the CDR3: TGTGCCAGCAGTTTGGGAACAGGGTGGGGCACTGAAGCTATCTTT. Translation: CASSLGTGWGTEAIF.

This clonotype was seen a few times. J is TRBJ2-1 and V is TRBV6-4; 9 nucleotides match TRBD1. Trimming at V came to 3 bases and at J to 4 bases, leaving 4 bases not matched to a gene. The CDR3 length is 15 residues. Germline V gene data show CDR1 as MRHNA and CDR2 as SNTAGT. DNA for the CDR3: TGTGCCAGCAGTGAGCCGGGACAGGGTTACAATGAGCAGTTCTTC. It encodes CASSEPGQGYNEQFF.

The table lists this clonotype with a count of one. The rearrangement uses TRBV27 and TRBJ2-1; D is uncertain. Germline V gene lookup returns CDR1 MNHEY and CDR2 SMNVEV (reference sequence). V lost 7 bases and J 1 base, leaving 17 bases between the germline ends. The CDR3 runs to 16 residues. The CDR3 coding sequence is TGTGCCAGCACCCAGATCCCGGTGCCATCCTACAATGAGCAGTTCTTC. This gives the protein CASTQIPVPSYNEQFF.

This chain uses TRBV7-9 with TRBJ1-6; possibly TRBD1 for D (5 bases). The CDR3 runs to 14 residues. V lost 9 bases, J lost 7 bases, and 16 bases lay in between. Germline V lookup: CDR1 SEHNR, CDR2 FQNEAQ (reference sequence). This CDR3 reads CASLAGTPNSPLHF. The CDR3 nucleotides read TGTGCCAGTTTAGCCGGGACTCCAAATTCACCCCTCCACTTT.

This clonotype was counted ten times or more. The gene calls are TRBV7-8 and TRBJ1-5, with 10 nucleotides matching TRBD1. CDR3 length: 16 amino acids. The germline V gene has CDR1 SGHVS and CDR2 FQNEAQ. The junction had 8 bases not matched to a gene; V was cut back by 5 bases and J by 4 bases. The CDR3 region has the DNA TGTGCCAGCAGCGAAGCCGGGACAGGGGCAAATCAGCCCCAGCATTTT. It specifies CASSEAGTGANQPQHF. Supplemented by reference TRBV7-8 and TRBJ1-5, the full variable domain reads GAGVSQSPRYKVAKRGQDVALRCDPISGHVSLFWYQQALGQGPEFLTYFQNEAQLDKSGLPSDRFFAERPEGSVSTLKIQRTQQEDSAVYLCASSEAGTGANQPQHFGDGTRLSIL.

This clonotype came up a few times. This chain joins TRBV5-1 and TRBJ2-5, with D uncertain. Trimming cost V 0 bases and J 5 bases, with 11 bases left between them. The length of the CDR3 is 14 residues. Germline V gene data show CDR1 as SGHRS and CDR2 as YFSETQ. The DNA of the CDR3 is TGCGCCAGCAGCTTGGAAGGACCTGAGGAGACCCAGTACTTC. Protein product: CASSLEGPEETQYF.

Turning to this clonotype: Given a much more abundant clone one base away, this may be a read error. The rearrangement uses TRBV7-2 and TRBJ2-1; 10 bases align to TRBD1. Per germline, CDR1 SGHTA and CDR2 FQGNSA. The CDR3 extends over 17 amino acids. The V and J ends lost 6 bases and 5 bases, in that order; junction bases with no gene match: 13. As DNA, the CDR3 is TGTGCCAGCAGTTTTCTGTCGGGACAGGGGACCCACAATGAGCAGTTCTTC. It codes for CASSFLSGQGTHNEQFF.

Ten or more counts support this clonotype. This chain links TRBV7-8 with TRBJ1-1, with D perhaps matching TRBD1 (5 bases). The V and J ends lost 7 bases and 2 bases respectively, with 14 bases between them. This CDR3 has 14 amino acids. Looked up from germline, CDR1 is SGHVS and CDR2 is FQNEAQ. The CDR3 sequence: CASMPWDYNTEAFF. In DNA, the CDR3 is TGTGCCAGCATGCCGTGGGACTACAACACTGAAGCTTTCTTT.

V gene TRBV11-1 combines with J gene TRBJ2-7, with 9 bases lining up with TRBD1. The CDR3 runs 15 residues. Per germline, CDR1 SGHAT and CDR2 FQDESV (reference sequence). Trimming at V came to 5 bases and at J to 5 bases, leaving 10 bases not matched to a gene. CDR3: CASSPDRGFFHEQYV. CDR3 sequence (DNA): TGTGCCAGCAGCCCCGACAGGGGGTTCTTCCACGAGCAGTACGTC.

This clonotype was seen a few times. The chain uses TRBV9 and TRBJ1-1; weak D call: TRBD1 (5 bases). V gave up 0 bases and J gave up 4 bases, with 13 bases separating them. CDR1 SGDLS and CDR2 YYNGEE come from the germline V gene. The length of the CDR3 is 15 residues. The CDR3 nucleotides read TGTGCCAGCAGCGTAGCTGTGGGGGGTCCCACTGAAGCTTTCTTT. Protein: CASSVAVGGPTEAFF.

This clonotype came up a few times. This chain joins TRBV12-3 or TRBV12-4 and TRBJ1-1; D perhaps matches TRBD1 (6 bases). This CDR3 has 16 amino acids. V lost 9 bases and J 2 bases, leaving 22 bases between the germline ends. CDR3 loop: CASETGDTTLNTEAFF. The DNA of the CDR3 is TGTGCCAGTGAGACGGGGGACACTACCTTAAACACTGAAGCTTTCTTT.

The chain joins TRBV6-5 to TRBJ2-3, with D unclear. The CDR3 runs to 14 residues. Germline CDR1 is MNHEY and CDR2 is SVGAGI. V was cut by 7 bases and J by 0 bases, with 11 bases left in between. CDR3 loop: CASTLDGSTDTQYF. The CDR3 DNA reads TGTGCCAGCACCCTGGACGGAAGCACAGATACGCAGTATTTT.

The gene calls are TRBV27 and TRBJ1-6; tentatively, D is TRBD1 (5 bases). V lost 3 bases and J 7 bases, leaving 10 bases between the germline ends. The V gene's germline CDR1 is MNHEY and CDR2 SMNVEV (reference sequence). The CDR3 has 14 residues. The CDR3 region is CASSFGAENSPLHF. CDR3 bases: TGTGCCAGCAGTTTCGGGGCGGAGAATTCACCCCTCCACTTT.

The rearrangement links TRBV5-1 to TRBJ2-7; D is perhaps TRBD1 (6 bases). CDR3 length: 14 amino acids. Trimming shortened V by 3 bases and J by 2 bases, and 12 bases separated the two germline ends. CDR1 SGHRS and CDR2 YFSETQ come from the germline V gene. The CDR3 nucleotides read TGCGCCAGCAGCTCCGGGACACCAACCTACGAGCAGTACTTC. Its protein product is CASSSGTPTYEQYF.

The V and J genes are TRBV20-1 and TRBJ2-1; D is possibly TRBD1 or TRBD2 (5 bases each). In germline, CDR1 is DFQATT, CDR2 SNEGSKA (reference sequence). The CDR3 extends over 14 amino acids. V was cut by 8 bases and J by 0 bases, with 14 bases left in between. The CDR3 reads CSIFGTRSYNEQFF. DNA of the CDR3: TGCAGTATTTTCGGGACCCGCTCCTACAATGAGCAGTTCTTC.

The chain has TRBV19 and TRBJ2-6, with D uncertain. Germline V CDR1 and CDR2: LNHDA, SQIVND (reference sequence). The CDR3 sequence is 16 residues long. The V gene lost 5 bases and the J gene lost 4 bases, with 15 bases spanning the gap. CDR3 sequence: CASSSAGLRGANVLTF. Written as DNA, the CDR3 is TGTGCCAGTAGTTCAGCAGGCCTTAGAGGGGCCAACGTCCTGACTTTC.

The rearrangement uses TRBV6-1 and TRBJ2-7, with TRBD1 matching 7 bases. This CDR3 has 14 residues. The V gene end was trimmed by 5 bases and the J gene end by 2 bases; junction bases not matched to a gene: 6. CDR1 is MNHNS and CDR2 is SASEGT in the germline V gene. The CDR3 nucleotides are TGTGCCAGCAGTACCCGGGACAGACCCTACGAGCAGTACTTC. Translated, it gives CASSTRDRPYEQYF.

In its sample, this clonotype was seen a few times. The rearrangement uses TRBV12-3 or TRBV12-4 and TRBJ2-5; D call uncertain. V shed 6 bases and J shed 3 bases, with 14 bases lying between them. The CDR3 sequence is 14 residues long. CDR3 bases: TGTGCCAGCAGGTATACAGTGGGTGAAGAGACCCAGTACTTC. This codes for CASRYTVGEETQYF.

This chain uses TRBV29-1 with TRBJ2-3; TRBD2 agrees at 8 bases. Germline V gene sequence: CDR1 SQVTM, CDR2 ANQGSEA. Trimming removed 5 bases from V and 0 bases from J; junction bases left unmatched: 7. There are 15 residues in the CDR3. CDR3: CSVFSGGPSTDTQYF. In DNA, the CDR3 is TGCAGCGTTTTCAGCGGGGGCCCGAGCACAGATACGCAGTATTTT.

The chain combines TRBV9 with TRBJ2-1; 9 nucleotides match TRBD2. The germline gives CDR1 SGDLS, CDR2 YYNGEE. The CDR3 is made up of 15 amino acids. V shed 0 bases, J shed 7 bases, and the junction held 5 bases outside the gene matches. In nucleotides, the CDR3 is TGTGCCAGCAGCGTAGATGGCGGGGGGGGTAATGAGCAGTTCTTC. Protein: CASSVDGGGGNEQFF. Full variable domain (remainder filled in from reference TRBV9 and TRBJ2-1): DSGVTQTPKHLITATGQRVTLRCSPRSGDLSVYWYQQSLDQGLQFLIQYYNGEERAKGNILERFSAQQFPDLHSELNLSSLELGDSALYFCASSVDGGGGNEQFFGPGTRLTVL.

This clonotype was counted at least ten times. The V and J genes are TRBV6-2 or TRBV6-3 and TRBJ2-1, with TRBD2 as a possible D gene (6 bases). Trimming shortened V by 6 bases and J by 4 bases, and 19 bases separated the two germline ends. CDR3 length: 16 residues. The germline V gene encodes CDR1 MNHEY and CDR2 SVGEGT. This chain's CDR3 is CASRFSHSGLYNEQFF. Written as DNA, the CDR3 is TGTGCCAGCAGATTCTCCCATAGCGGCCTATACAATGAGCAGTTCTTC.

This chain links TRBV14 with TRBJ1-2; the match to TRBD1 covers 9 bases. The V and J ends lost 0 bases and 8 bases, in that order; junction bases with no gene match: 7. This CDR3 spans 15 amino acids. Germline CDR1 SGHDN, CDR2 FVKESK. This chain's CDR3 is CASSQDGTGGRGYTF. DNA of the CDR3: TGTGCCAGCAGCCAAGATGGAACAGGGGGCAGGGGCTACACCTTC.

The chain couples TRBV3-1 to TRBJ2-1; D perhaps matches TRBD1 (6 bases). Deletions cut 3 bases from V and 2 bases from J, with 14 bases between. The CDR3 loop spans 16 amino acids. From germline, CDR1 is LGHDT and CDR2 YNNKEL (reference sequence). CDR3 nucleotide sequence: TGTGCCAGCAGCCAGAGGGGAGAGGGGGCCTACAATGAGCAGTTCTTC. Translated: CASSQRGEGAYNEQFF.

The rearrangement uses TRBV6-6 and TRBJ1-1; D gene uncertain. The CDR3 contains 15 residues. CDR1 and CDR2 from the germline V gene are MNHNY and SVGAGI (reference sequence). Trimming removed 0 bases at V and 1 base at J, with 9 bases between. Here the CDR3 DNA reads TGTGCCAGCAGTTACTCCCAGTTCTCGAACACTGAAGCTTTCTTT. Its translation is CASSYSQFSNTEAFF.

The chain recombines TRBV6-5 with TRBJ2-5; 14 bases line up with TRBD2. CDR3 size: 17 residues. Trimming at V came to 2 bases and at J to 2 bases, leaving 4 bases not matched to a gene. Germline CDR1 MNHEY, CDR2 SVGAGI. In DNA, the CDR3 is TGTGCCAGCAGTTACGGACTAGCGGGGGGACCACAAGAGACCCAGTACTTC. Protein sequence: CASSYGLAGGPQETQYF.

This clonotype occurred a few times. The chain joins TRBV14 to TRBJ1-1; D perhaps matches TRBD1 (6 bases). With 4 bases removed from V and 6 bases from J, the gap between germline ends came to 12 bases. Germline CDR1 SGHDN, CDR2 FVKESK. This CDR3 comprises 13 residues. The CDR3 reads CASSPRGEAEAFF. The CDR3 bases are TGTGCCAGCAGCCCCAGGGGTGAGGCTGAAGCTTTCTTT.

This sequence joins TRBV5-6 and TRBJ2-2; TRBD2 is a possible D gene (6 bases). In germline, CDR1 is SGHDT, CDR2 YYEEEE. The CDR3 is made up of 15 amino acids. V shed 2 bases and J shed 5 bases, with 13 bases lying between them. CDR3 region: CASSFGGVSTGELFF. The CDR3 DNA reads TGTGCCAGCAGCTTTGGCGGGGTTTCGACCGGGGAGCTGTTTTTT.

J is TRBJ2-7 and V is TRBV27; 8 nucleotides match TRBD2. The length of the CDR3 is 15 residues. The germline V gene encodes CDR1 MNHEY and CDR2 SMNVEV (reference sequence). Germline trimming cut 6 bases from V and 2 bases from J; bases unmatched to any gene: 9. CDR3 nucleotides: TGTGCCAGCAGCCCGTCGGGGGGGATCGCCTACGAGCAGTACGTC. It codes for CASSPSGGIAYEQYV.

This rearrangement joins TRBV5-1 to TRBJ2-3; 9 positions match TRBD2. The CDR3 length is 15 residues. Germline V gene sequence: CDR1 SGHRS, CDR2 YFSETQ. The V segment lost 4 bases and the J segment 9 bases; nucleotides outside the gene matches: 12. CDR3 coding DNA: TGCGCCAGCAGCCCATGGACTAGCGACGTGATAACGCAGTATTTT. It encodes CASSPWTSDVITQYF.